This paragraph covers one T cell receptor (beta chain) sequence. These data are taken from a study of blood T cell repertoires in COVID-19. Looking at the study overall: Samples representing acute and convalescent COVID-19 were sourced from the United States, Italy and Spain. Sample material is recorded as cDNA or gDNA derived from T cells, B-cell-depleted T cells, or PBMCs.

Profiled with immunoSEQ multiplex PCR; TCRdb holds only in-frame clones, not every one. Of roughly 80,000 clones in the sample, around four fifths were seen once. This receptor was taken from a human donor in a cohort sampled during active COVID-19. The material sequenced was peripheral blood.

CDR3 nucleotide sequence: TGTGCCAGCAGTTCTGGGGCATTACCATCCACCGGGGAGCTGTTTTTT. It translates to CASSSGALPSTGELFF. The chain recombines TRBV6-5 with TRBJ2-2; D may be TRBD1 (5 bases). Germline V gives CDR1 MNHEY, CDR2 SVGAGI. V lost 4 bases and J lost 4, with 16 bases in between. The CDR3 sequence is 16 residues long.